This is a list of T cell receptor beta chains from one sample in a study of shared clonotypes between healthy human individuals. Assay used: immunoSEQ multiplex PCR; TCRdb lists only in-frame clones, some missing. The table lists 1.6 million or so clones, approximately 98.5% of them singletons. The sequenced material came from naive CD4+ T cells sorted from blood. These receptor sequences come from a man younger than 45 in good health. CDR3s include the opening cysteine and the closing phenylalanine or tryptophan. D genes are given only for firm matches. Only some rows state a clone size, as once, few, many or a class for expanded clones.

d_call,v_call,j_call,clone_size,cdr3_nt,cdr3_aa
TRBD2,TRBV5-4,TRBJ2-3,NA,TGTGCCAGCAGCTTGGGGACTAGCGGGCGCGATACGCAGTATTTT,CASSLGTSGRDTQYF
TRBD2,TRBV5-1,TRBJ2-3,NA,TGCGCCAGCAGCTTGGTTAGCGGGAGAGCCCCCACGGATACGCAGTATTTT,CASSLVSGRAPTDTQYF
TRBD1,TRBV19,TRBJ2-7,NA,TGTGCCAGTAAGGGGGGACAGGGGAGTCCCTACGAGCAGTACTTC,CASKGGQGSPYEQYF
NA,TRBV7-6,TRBJ1-4,NA,TGTGCCAGCAGCTTAGTGTCAGGGGCAACTAATGAAAAACTGTTTTTT,CASSLVSGATNEKLFF
TRBD1,TRBV2,TRBJ2-3,NA,TGTGCCAGCAGCAGAGGGACAGGGGTTCGTAGCACAGATACGCAGTATTTT,CASSRGTGVRSTDTQYF
NA,TRBV6-5,TRBJ1-2,NA,TGTGCCAGCAGCACCCTGGCGGGGGCTAACTATGGCTACACCTTC,CASSTLAGANYGYTF
NA,TRBV2,TRBJ2-3,NA,TGTGCCAGCAGCTATGGGAATACGCAGTATTTT,CASSYGNTQYF
TRBD2,TRBV27,TRBJ2-3,NA,TGTGCCAGCAGGGGTCTAGCGGGAGGGCCCCGCACAGATACGCAGTATTTT,CASRGLAGGPRTDTQYF
NA,TRBV9,TRBJ1-2,NA,TGTGCCAGCAGCCCCTTCGGGCCTCTCGTCGCTTACACCTTC,CASSPFGPLVAYTF
NA,TRBV18,TRBJ2-3,NA,TGTGCCAGCACGTCTTTGGCAGGGGTCGCAGATACGCAGTATTTT,CASTSLAGVADTQYF
NA,TRBV5-1,TRBJ2-7,once,TGCGCCAGCAGCTCCGGGGACTTGAAGACGAGCGAGCAGTACTTC,CASSSGDLKTSEQYF
TRBD1,TRBV7-6,TRBJ1-4,NA,TGTGCCAGCAGCTTAGGACAGGGCAATGAAAAACTGTTTTTT,CASSLGQGNEKLFF
NA,TRBV7-9,TRBJ2-2,NA,TGTGCCAGCAGCTTAGAAGGCACCGGGGAGCTGTTTTTT,CASSLEGTGELFF
NA,TRBV5-1,TRBJ2-2,NA,TGCGCCAGCTCCCCCGTGAGTAGCGGACCTACCGGGGAGCTGTTTTTT,CASSPVSSGPTGELFF
NA,TRBV2,TRBJ1-5,NA,TGTGCCAGCAGTGCGCGGAATCAGCCCCAGCATTTT,CASSARNQPQHF
NA,TRBV6-5,TRBJ2-3,NA,TGTGCCAGCAGCCGAAACACAGATACGCAGTATTTT,CASSRNTDTQYF
NA,TRBV30,TRBJ1-1,NA,TGTGCCTGGAGTAGAGAATTCGGGGTAATGAACACTGAAGCTTTCTTT,CAWSREFGVMNTEAFF
NA,TRBV11-2,TRBJ2-7,once,TGTGCCAGCAGCCTTCGCTCCTACGAGCAGTACTTC,CASSLRSYEQYF
TRBD1,TRBV7-2,TRBJ2-3,NA,TGTGCCAGCAGCATACAGGGGGCAGTGCATTTT,CASSIQGAVHF
TRBD1,TRBV27,TRBJ1-1,NA,TGTGCCAGCAGTTACTGGACAGGGGCGGAATCTGAAGCTTTCTTT,CASSYWTGAESEAFF
NA,TRBV6-5,TRBJ2-7,NA,TGTGCCAGCAGGCGACACGAGCAGTACTTC,CASRRHEQYF
TRBD1,TRBV18,TRBJ1-4,NA,TGTGCCAGCTCGCGGGACAGTACCAATGAAAAACTGTTTTTT,CASSRDSTNEKLFF
NA,TRBV7-9,TRBJ2-7,NA,TGTGCCAGCAGCTTCCTAGCCCACGAGCAGTACTTC,CASSFLAHEQYF
TRBD2,TRBV30,TRBJ2-1,NA,TGTGCCTGGAGGCCGGGACTAGCGTACCCCTACAATGAGCAGTTCTTC,CAWRPGLAYPYNEQFF
TRBD2,TRBV15,TRBJ2-3,NA,TGTGCCACCAGCATAGCCTTAGCGGGACTGACAGATACGCAGTATTTT,CATSIALAGLTDTQYF
NA,TRBV7-6,TRBJ2-7,NA,TGTGCCAGCAGCTCACTAGGGTTTGGGAACTACGAGCAGTACTTC,CASSSLGFGNYEQYF
NA,TRBV29-1,TRBJ1-4,NA,TGCAGCGCTGGGATAGCAACTAATGAAAAACTGTTTTTT,CSAGIATNEKLFF
TRBD1,TRBV7-6,TRBJ2-2,NA,TGTGCCAGCAGCAAACTCCGACAGGGTAACACCGGGGAGCTGTTTTTT,CASSKLRQGNTGELFF
NA,TRBV7-2,TRBJ1-1,NA,TGTGCCAGCAGACCTAGCGTAGGTAGACTTAACACTGAAGCTTTCTTT,CASRPSVGRLNTEAFF
NA,TRBV5-4,TRBJ2-3,NA,TGTGCCAGCAGGGCCCCGGACTCGAATACGCAGTATTTT,CASRAPDSNTQYF
NA,TRBV9,TRBJ2-1,NA,TGTGCCAGCAGCGACGGTTATGGGGTCTACAATGAGCAGTTCTTC,CASSDGYGVYNEQFF
NA,TRBV30,TRBJ2-5,once,TGTGCCTGGAGTGTTTTAGAGACCCAGTACTTC,CAWSVLETQYF
NA,TRBV7-2,TRBJ2-2,NA,TGTGCCAGCAGCCCACTCACCGCAGGAAACACCGGGGAGCTGTTTTTT,CASSPLTAGNTGELFF
TRBD2,TRBV7-9,TRBJ2-1,NA,TGTGCCAGCACCATAAAGCAAGGTACTAGCGGATCCTACAATGAGCAGTTCTTC,CASTIKQGTSGSYNEQFF
NA,TRBV5-1,TRBJ1-2,NA,TGCGCCAGCAGCGGCGGGACCTACTATGGCTACACCTTC,CASSGGTYYGYTF
NA,TRBV18,TRBJ2-5,once,TGTGCCAGCTCACCAGATCCTGGTTGGTACCAAGAGACCCAGTACTTC,CASSPDPGWYQETQYF
NA,TRBV6-1,TRBJ2-7,NA,TGTGCCAGTCGAGCGGGTGCGGGCTACGAGCAGTACTTC,CASRAGAGYEQYF
NA,TRBV5-1,TRBJ2-3,NA,TGCGCCAGCAGCTTGGTGGGACTCAACACAGATACGCAGTATTTT,CASSLVGLNTDTQYF
TRBD1,TRBV5-8,TRBJ2-7,NA,TGTGCCAGCAGCTTGATAATAGGGGACAGGAGATCCTACGAGCAGTACTTC,CASSLIIGDRRSYEQYF
NA,TRBV19,TRBJ2-3,once,TGTGCCAGTAGCCGGGACATTAGCACAGATACGCAGTATTTT,CASSRDISTDTQYF
TRBD1,TRBV10-3,TRBJ2-3,NA,TGTGCCATCAGTGGAGGACTCCGGGACAGGGGTTCAGATACGCAGTATTTT,CAISGGLRDRGSDTQYF
TRBD2,TRBV11-2,TRBJ2-1,NA,TGTGCCAGCAGCACCATCGGGACTAGCGGGACGACTCACAATGAGCAGTTCTTC,CASSTIGTSGTTHNEQFF
TRBD1,TRBV19,TRBJ1-4,NA,TGTGCCAGTAGTTCGTCGACAGGGCATTGGGAAAAACTGTTTTTT,CASSSSTGHWEKLFF
NA,TRBV9,TRBJ2-2,NA,TGTGCCAGCAGCGCCGGCCGGGAAGACCCGCTGTTTTTT,CASSAGREDPLFF
NA,TRBV19,TRBJ2-2,NA,TGTGCCAGTAGTATCAGGATCAGGACCGGGGAGCTGTTTTTT,CASSIRIRTGELFF
NA,TRBV28,TRBJ2-7,NA,TGTGCCAGCAGCAGGACGGGACGCTCCTACGAGCAGTACTTC,CASSRTGRSYEQYF